This T cell receptor (beta chain) derives from a study of cytomegalovirus exposure and HLA in healthy donors. In regard to this clone: Its antigen is currently unknown.

The PCR ran on 60 Vbeta and 13 Jbeta primers. Some clones are missing from TCRdb's copy, which holds only in-frame ones; the method was immunoSEQ multiplex PCR. Of just over 200,000 clones detected, almost 70% appear once; the ten largest clones hold approximately 2.5%. Study-wide points: Investigators reported under 200 TCR beta chains as tied to cytomegalovirus.

This CDR3 comprises 17 residues. V lost 7 bases and J lost 6; bases outside the gene matches: 18. Germline CDR1 and CDR2: SGDLS and YYNGEE. This chain connects TRBV9 to TRBJ2-1; 8 nucleotides line up with TRBD2. The sequencing input was PBMCs. This receptor was identified in a man aged 35-49 years in good health and CMV-seropositive. CDR3 loop: CASSPSSSGVRSNEQFF. For the CDR3, the DNA is TGTGCCAGCTCCCCTTCGAGTAGCGGGGTGAGGAGCAATGAGCAGTTCTTC.